The present TCR beta chain was sequenced within a study of T cells in Graves' hyperthyroidism and ophthalmopathy. This clonotype was seen a handful of times. Germline V lookup: CDR1 SGHVS, CDR2 FQNEAQ. Between the trimmed V and J ends, which lost 3 bases and 3 bases, there was a span of 8 bases. The CDR3 covers 13 residues. Using RNA transcripts as the source, TCR beta CDR3 regions were amplified. In the first-round RT-PCR of the TCR CDR3, the HTBI primer set was used. MiXCR, run by TCRdb on the multiplex PCR reads, gives a single entry per CDR3 protein. The sample holds 370,000 or so distinct CDR3 sequences; less than 15% are singletons and the top ten take about a fifth.

The J gene is TRBJ1-1, the V gene TRBV7-8; possibly TRBD1 for D (5 bases). Sequenced input: blood. The receptor was isolated from a man aged 25 to 40 with Graves' hyperthyroidism that later progressed to Graves' ophthalmopathy. CDR3 coding DNA: TGTGCCAGCAGCTTTGACAGTTACACTGAAGCTTTCTTT. Protein product: CASSFDSYTEAFF.